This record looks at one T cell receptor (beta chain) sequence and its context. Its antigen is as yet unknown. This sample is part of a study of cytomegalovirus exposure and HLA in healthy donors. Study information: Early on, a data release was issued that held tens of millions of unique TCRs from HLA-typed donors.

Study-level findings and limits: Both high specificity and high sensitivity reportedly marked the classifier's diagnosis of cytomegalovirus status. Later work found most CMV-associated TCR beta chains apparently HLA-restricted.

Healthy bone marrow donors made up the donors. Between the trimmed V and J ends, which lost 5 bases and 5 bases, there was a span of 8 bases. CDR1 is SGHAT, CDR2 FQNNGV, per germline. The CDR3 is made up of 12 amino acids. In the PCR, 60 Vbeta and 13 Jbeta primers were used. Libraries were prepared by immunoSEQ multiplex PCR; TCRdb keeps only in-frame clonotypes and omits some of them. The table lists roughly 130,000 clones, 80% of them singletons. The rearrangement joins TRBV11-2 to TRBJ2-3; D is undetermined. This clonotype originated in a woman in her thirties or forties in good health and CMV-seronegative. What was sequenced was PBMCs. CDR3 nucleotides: TGTGCCAGCAGCCTCTCGGGAGATACGCAGTATTTT. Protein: CASSLSGDTQYF.